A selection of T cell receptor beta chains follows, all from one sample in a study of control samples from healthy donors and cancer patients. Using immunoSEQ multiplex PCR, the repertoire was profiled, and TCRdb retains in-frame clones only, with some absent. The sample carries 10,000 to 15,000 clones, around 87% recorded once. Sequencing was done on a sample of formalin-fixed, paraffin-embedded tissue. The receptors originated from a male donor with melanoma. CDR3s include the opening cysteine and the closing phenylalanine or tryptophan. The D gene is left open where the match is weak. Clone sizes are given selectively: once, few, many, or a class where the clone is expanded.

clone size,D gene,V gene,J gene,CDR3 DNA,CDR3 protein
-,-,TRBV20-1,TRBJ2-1,TGCAGTGCTAGACGAGGGGAGCAGTTCTTC,CSARRGEQFF
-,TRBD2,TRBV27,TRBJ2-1,TGTGCCAGCAATGTTGCCGGGAGGGCCGGCAATGAGCAGTTCTTC,CASNVAGRAGNEQFF
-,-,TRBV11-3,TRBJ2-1,TGTGCCAGCAGCCGGGGTGGTGAGCAGTTCTTC,CASSRGGEQFF
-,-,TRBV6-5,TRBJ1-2,TGTGCCAGCAGTATTGACAGGTGGGGTAATTATGGCTACACCTTC,CASSIDRWGNYGYTF
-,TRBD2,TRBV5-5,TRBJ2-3,TGTGCCAGCAGCTTGTGGCGGGAGTATGTGACAGATACGCAGTATTTT,CASSLWREYVTDTQYF
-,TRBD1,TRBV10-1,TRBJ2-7,TGCGCCAGCAGTGAAGGGACAGGGACCTACGAGCAGTACTTC,CASSEGTGTYEQYF
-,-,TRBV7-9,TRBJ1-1,TGTGCCAGCAGCAGAGTTGAAGCTTTCTTT,CASSRVEAFF
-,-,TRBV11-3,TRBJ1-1,TGTGCCAGCAGTCCCGGGGAGGGCACTGAAGCTTTCTTT,CASSPGEGTEAFF
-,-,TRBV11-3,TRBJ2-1,TGTGCCAGCAGCCCCGCGGCGGTGCTTGAGCAGTTCTTC,CASSPAAVLEQFF
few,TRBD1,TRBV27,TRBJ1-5,TGTGCCAGCAGTATAGGACAGGGGGGTGGTCAGCCCCAGCATTTT,CASSIGQGGGQPQHF
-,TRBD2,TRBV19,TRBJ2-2,TGTGCCAGTAGCATACCTAGCGGATCGAACACCGGGGAGCTGTTTTTT,CASSIPSGSNTGELFF
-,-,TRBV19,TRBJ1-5,TGTGCCAGTAGAGACCAGGAGGGTGTATCGTGGCCCCAGCATTTT,CASRDQEGVSWPQHF
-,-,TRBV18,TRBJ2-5,TGTGCCAGCTCACTCAGTCCAGCCCGTGGCCAAGAGACCCAGTACTTC,CASSLSPARGQETQYF
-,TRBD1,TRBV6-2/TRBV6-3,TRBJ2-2,TGTGCCAGCAGCGGGACAGGGAGGACCGGGGAGCTGTTTTTT,CASSGTGRTGELFF
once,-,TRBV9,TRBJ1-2,TGTGCCAGCAGCGCATCAGTCTATGGCTACACCTTC,CASSASVYGYTF
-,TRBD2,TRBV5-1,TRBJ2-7,TGCGCCAGCAGCTTGATGGACAAAAGCGGGAGATCCTACGAGCAGTACTTC,CASSLMDKSGRSYEQYF
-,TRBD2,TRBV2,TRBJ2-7,TGTGCCAGCGGAACCGGGACTAGCGGGAGAAGGGCCTACGAGCAGTACTTC,CASGTGTSGRRAYEQYF
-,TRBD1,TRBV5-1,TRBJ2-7,TGCGCCAGCAGCTGGATCCAGGGGGCCCACGAGCAGTACTTC,CASSWIQGAHEQYF
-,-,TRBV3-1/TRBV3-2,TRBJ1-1,TGTGCCAGCAGCCTCCAAATGACACTATCGGACACTGAAGCTTTCTTT,CASSLQMTLSDTEAFF
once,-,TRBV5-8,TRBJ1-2,TGTGCCAGCAGCCGAGTCCGGGGCACAGGGAACTATGGCTACACCTTC,CASSRVRGTGNYGYTF
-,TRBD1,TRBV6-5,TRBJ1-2,TGTGCCAGCAGTCAGGACAGGGTGGGTGGCTACACCTTC,CASSQDRVGGYTF
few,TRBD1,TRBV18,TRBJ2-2,TGTGCCAGCTCACCCCTGAGGACAGGGGGCACCGGGGAGCTGTTTTTT,CASSPLRTGGTGELFF
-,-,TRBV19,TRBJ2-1,TGTGCCACAACCGGGTGGGAGCTCTACAATGAGCAGTTCTTC,CATTGWELYNEQFF
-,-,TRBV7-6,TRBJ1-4,TGTGCCAGCAGCTCCCGACAACCGAAGGGTGAAAAACTGTTTTTT,CASSSRQPKGEKLFF
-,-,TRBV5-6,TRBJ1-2,TGTGCCAGCAGCTTGGTGGGAGACAGAGAATCCTATGGCTACACCTTC,CASSLVGDRESYGYTF
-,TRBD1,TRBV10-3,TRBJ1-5,TGTGCCATCAGTACAGGGGGCGACGGTCAGCCCCAGCATTTT,CAISTGGDGQPQHF
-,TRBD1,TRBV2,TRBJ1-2,TGTGCCAGCAGTGGAGACAGGGGTGGCTACACCTTC,CASSGDRGGYTF
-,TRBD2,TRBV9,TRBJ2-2,TGTGCCAGCAGCCCTCGGGAAGGCGGGAGAACCGGGGAGCTGTTTTTT,CASSPREGGRTGELFF
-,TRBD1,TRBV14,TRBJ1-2,TGTGCCAGCAGCCAATCCCGGGACAGCTATGGCTACACCTTC,CASSQSRDSYGYTF
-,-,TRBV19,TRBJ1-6,TGTGCCAGTAGTACCGGACGGGGTTCACCCCTCCACTTT,CASSTGRGSPLHF
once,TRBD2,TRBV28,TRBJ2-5,TGTGCCAGCAGCGCGGAGTGGCGGGAGTACGAGACCCAGTACTTC,CASSAEWREYETQYF
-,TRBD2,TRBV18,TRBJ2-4,TGTGCCAGCTCTCCTTCAGTCCAGCGGGAGTCCATTCAGTACTTC,CASSPSVQRESIQYF
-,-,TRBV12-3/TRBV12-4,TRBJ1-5,TGTGCCAGCAGGCCCCCGGGGGGGCCCCAGCATTTT,CASRPPGGPQHF
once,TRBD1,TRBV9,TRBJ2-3,TGTGCCAGCAGCGAATTTCCGGGACAGTCCACAGATACGCAGTATTTT,CASSEFPGQSTDTQYF
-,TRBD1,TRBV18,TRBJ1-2,TGTGCCAGCTCTAAACAAAACACAGGGGGCCGGGGCTACACCTTC,CASSKQNTGGRGYTF
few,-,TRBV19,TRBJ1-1,TGTGCCACCCAAGGGGGGGGAGGAGGCGGCACTGAAGCTTTCTTT,CATQGGGGGGTEAFF
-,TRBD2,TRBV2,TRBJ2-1,TGTGCCAGCCTAGAACTAGCGGGAGACGAGCAGTTCTTC,CASLELAGDEQFF
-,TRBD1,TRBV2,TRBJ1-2,TGTGCCAGCATGGGGGGGACAGCTAACTATGGCTACACCTTC,CASMGGTANYGYTF
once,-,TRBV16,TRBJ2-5,TGTGCCAGCAGCCAATTGCAAGAGACCCAGTACTTC,CASSQLQETQYF
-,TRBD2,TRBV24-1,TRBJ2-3,TGTGCCACCAGTGATTACTTCGGGGGGGGCACAGATACGCAGTATTTT,CATSDYFGGGTDTQYF
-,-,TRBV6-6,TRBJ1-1,TGTGCCAGCAGTTACGAAGGTAGGCTCGAAGCTTTCTTT,CASSYEGRLEAFF
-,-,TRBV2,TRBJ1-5,TGTGCCAGCTCACCGGGGGCGCGAAATCAGCCCCAGCATTTT,CASSPGARNQPQHF
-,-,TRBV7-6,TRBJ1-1,TGTGCCAGCAGCGGGAGGGTGAACACTGAAGCTTTCTTT,CASSGRVNTEAFF
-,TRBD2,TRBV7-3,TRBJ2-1,TGTGCCAGCAGCTTTACGGGACTAACATCCTACAATGAGCAGTTCTTC,CASSFTGLTSYNEQFF
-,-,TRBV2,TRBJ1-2,TGTGCCAGCACCATCGACTTGAACTATGGCTACACCTTC,CASTIDLNYGYTF
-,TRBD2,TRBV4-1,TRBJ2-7,TGCGCCAGCAGCCAGGCTAGCGGGAGGCCCTCCTACGAGCAGTACTTC,CASSQASGRPSYEQYF
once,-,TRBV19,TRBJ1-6,TGTGCCAGTACCGATACAGGACGGGGATATGGTTCACCCCTCCACTTT,CASTDTGRGYGSPLHF
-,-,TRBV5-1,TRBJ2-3,TGCGCCAGCAGCCGAGGGGAGTATGAGGATACGCAGTATTTT,CASSRGEYEDTQYF
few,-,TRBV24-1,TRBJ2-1,TGTGCCACCAGTGATTCGGACAGACGATACAATGAGCAGTTCTTC,CATSDSDRRYNEQFF
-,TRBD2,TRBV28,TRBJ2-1,TGTGCCAGCAGTTTGGGCGGGAGTTTAAATGAGCAGTTCTTC,CASSLGGSLNEQFF
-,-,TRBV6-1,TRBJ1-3,TGTGCCAGCAGTGAAGTATCTGGGGGAGCGACCGGAAACACCATATATTTT,CASSEVSGGATGNTIYF
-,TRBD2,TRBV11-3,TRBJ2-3,TGTGCCAGCAGTCCAGGACTAGCGGAGACAGATACGCAGTATTTT,CASSPGLAETDTQYF
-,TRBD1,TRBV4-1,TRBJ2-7,TGCGCCAGCAGCCAAGGCCCGGACAGGGCGACCTACGAGCAGTACTTC,CASSQGPDRATYEQYF
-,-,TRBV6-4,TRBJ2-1,TGTGCCAGCAGCCCTCAATCGATCAGTGAGCAGTTCTTC,CASSPQSISEQFF
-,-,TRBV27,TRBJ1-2,TGTGCCAGCAGTGCCCATATAGGGTATGGCTACACCTTC,CASSAHIGYGYTF
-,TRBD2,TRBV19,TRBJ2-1,TGTGCCAGTTGGAGAGTAGCGGGAGGGCCAAATGAGCAGTTCTTC,CASWRVAGGPNEQFF
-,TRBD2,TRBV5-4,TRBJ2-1,TGTGCCAGCAGCAAACTAGCGGGAGTTGGCAATGAGCAGTTCTTC,CASSKLAGVGNEQFF
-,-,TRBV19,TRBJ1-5,TGTGCCAGTAGGTGGGACAACAATCAGCCCCAGCATTTT,CASRWDNNQPQHF
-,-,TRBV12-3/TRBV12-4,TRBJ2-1,TGTGCCAGCAGTCAAGCCTATGAGCAGTTCTTC,CASSQAYEQFF
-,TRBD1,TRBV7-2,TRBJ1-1,TGTGCCAGCAGCTTAGGACCGGGACAGACACTTAGAGTGTCTGAAGCTTTCTTT,CASSLGPGQTLRVSEAFF